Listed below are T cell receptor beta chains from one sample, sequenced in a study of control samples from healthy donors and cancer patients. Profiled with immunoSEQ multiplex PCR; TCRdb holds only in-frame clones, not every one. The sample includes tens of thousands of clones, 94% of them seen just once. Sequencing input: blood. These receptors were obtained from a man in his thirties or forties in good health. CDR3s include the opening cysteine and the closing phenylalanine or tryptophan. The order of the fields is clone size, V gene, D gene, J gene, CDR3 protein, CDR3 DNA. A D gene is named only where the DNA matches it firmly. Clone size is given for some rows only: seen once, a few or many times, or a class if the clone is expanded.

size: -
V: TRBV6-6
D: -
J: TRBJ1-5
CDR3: CASSSRTAQDQPQHF
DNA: TGTGCCAGCAGCTCAAGGACGGCTCAGGATCAGCCCCAGCATTTT

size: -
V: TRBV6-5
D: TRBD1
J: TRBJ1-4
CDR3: CASSLGTGGNEKLFF
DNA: TGTGCCAGCAGTTTAGGGACAGGGGGCAATGAAAAACTGTTTTTT

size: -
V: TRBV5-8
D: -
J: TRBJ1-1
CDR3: CASSLGQADTEAFF
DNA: TGTGCCAGCAGCTTGGGGCAGGCGGATACTGAAGCTTTCTTT

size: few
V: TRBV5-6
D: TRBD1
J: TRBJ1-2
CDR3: CASSTGTAYGYTF
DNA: TGTGCCAGCAGCACCGGGACAGCCTATGGCTACACCTTC

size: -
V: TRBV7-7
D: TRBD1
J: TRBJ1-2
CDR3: CASRGTGGVNYGYTF
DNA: TGTGCTAGCAGAGGGACAGGGGGTGTAAACTATGGCTACACCTTC

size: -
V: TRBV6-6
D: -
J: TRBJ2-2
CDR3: CASRPTGTGELFF
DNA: TGTGCCAGCCGACCCACAGGGACCGGGGAGCTGTTTTTT

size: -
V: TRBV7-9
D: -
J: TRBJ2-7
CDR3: CASSVVSYEQYF
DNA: TGTGCCAGCAGCGTCGTATCCTACGAGCAGTACTTC

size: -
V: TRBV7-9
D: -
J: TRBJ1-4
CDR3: CASTMIGADEKLFF
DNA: TGTGCCAGCACCATGATCGGGGCTGATGAAAAACTGTTTTTT

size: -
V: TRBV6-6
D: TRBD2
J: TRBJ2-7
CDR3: CASSYSRDYRNYEQYF
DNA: TGTGCCAGCAGTTACTCGAGGGACTACCGGAACTACGAGCAGTACTTC

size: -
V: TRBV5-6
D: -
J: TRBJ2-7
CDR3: CASSPPNQGYEQYF
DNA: TGTGCCAGCAGCCCCCCAAATCAGGGCTACGAGCAGTACTTC

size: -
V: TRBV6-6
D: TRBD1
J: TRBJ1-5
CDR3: CASSSRQGASNQPQHF
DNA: TGTGCCAGCAGTTCTCGACAGGGGGCTAGTAATCAGCCCCAGCATTTT

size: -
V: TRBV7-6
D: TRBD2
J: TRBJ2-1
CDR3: CASSLATVGTSGPDEQFF
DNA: TGTGCCAGCAGCTTAGCGACGGTCGGGACTAGCGGGCCCGATGAGCAGTTCTTC

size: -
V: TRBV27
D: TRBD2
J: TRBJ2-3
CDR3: CASSASSGRIADTQYF
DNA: TGTGCCAGCAGTGCCTCTAGCGGGAGGATAGCAGATACGCAGTATTTT

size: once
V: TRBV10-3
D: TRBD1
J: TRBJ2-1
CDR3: CAIKTGTATYNEQFF
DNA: TGTGCCATCAAGACCGGGACAGCGACCTACAATGAGCAGTTCTTC

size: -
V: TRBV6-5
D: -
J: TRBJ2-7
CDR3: CASSYSKFFRDDEQYF
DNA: TGTGCCAGCAGTTACTCGAAGTTCTTTAGGGACGACGAGCAGTACTTC

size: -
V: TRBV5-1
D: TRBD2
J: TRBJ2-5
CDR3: CASSSLAGGGQETQYF
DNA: TGCGCCAGCAGCTCCTTAGCGGGGGGCGGTCAAGAGACCCAGTACTTC

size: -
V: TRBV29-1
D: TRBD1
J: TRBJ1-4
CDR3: CSVVPGQGEKLFF
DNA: TGCAGCGTCGTCCCCGGACAGGGTGAAAAACTGTTTTTT

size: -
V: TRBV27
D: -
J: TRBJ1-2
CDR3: CASSLRGANYGYTF
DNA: TGTGCCAGCAGTTTAAGGGGGGCGAACTATGGCTACACCTTC

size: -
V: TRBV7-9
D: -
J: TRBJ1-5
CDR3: CASSSNSNQPQHF
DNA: TGTGCCAGCAGTTCCAATAGCAATCAGCCCCAGCATTTT

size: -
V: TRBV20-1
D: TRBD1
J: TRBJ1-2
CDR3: CSSLTGSGYTF
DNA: TGCAGTTCACTGACAGGGAGCGGCTACACCTTC

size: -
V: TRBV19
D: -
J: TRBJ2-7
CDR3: CASSNAAHEQYF
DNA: TGTGCCAGTAGTAATGCCGCCCACGAGCAGTACTTC

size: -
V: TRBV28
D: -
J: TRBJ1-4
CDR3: CASILGGENEKLFF
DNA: TGTGCCAGCATCCTGGGGGGGGAGAATGAAAAACTGTTTTTT

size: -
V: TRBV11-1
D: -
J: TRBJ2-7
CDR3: CASSLGAYEQYF
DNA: TGTGCCAGCAGCTTGGGGGCCTACGAGCAGTACTTC

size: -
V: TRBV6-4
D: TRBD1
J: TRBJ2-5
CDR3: CASSRDRGETQYF
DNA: TGTGCCAGCAGCCGGGACAGGGGGGAGACCCAGTACTTC

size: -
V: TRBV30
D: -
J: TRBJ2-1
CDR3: CAWAGSRRNEQFF
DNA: TGTGCCTGGGCGGGGTCGCGGAGGAATGAGCAGTTCTTC

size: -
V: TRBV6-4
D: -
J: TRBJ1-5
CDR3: CASSPGGYEGQPQHF
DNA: TGTGCCAGCAGCCCTGGTGGGTACGAAGGTCAGCCCCAGCATTTT

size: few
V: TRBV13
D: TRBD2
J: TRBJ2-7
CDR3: CASSLGEAGEGSYEQYF
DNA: TGTGCCAGCAGCTTAGGTGAAGCGGGAGAGGGGTCCTACGAGCAGTACTTC

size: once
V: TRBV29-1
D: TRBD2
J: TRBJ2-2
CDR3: CSVKREGRSGELFF
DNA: TGCAGCGTTAAGCGGGAGGGCCGCAGCGGGGAGCTGTTTTTT

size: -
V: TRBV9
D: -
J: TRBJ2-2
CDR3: CASSGGGNTGELFF
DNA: TGTGCCAGCAGCGGAGGGGGAAACACCGGGGAGCTGTTTTTT

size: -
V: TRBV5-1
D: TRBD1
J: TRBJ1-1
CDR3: CASSLGTGAGKGNTEAFF
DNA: TGCGCCAGCAGCTTAGGGACAGGGGCGGGAAAGGGGAACACTGAAGCTTTCTTT

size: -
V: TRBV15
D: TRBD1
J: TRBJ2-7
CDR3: CATSRDWGQGLDEQYF
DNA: TGTGCCACCAGCAGAGATTGGGGACAGGGCCTCGACGAGCAGTACTTC

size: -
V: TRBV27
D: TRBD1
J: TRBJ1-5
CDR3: CASSFQGAGNQPQHF
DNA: TGTGCCAGCAGTTTTCAGGGGGCTGGCAATCAGCCCCAGCATTTT

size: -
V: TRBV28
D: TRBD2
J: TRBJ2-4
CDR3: CASRLGTSGRGNIQYF
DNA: TGTGCCAGCAGACTCGGGACTAGCGGGAGGGGGAACATTCAGTACTTC

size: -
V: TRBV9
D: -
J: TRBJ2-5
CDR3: CASSPRAIEETQYF
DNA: TGTGCCAGCAGCCCGCGGGCCATAGAAGAGACCCAGTACTTC

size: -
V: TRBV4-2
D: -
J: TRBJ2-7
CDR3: CASSQDSGGHSSYEQYF
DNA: TGTGCCAGCAGCCAAGATTCCGGGGGTCATTCCTCCTACGAGCAGTACTTC

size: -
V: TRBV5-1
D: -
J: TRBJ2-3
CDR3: CASSLGGGRSTDTQYF
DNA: TGCGCCAGCAGCTTAGGGGGCGGGAGAAGCACAGATACGCAGTATTTT

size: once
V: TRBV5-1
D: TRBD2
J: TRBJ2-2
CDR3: CATATGTSDFGGELFF
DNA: TGCGCCACCGCGACCGGGACTAGCGACTTTGGGGGGGAGCTGTTTTTT

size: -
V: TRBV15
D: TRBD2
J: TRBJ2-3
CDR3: CATSRPGLAGAPGGAQYF
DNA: TGTGCCACCAGCCGACCTGGACTAGCGGGGGCCCCTGGAGGGGCGCAGTATTTT

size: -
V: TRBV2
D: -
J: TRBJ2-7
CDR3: CASSVRDTPYEQYF
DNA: TGTGCCAGCTCTGTCCGGGACACCCCCTACGAGCAGTACTTC

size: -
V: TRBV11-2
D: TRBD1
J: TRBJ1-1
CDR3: CASSSTGSNTEAFF
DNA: TGTGCCAGCAGCTCGACAGGGTCGAACACTGAAGCTTTCTTT

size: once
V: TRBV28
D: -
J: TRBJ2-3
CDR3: CASSSLQGTQYF
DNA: TGTGCCAGCAGTTCCCTGCAAGGTACGCAGTATTTT

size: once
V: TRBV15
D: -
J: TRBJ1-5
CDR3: CATSSDLQGNQPQHF
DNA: TGTGCCACCAGCAGCGACTTACAGGGCAATCAGCCCCAGCATTTT

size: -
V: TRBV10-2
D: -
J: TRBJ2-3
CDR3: CASERRDRGAGISDTQYF
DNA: TGCGCCAGCGAAAGGAGGGATCGAGGGGCGGGAATCTCAGATACGCAGTATTTT

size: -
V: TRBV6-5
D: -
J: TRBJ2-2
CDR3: CGVRTNTGELFF
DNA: TGTGGGGTGAGAACGAACACCGGGGAGCTGTTTTTT